Shown below are 24 T cell receptor beta chains from a single sample sequenced in a study of PD-L1 blockade in urothelial cancer. Produced via immunoSEQ multiplex PCR; TCRdb's table is partial and in-frame only. The table shows 35,000 or so clones, with about a third occurring only once. This specimen consisted of tumor tissue, obtained before atezolizumab (anti-PD-L1) treatment. These receptors originate from a man in his 60s with urothelial cancer.

The CDR3 reads CASSYDSLAGAFF. CDR3 nucleotides: TGTGCCAGCAGTTACGACAGCCTGGCGGGGGCTTTCTTT. The gene calls are TRBV6-8 and TRBJ1-1, with D tentatively TRBD1 (5 bases). Trimming cost V 2 bases and J 11 bases, with 15 bases left between them. The CDR3 spans 13 residues. The V gene's germline CDR1 is MNHGY and CDR2 SAAAGT.

This clone is medium-sized. This chain uses TRBV19 with TRBJ1-2, with 8 nucleotides matching TRBD1. V lost 4 bases, J lost 4 bases, and 5 bases stayed unmatched. CDR1 LNHDA and CDR2 SQIVND come from the germline V gene (reference sequence). The CDR3 covers 14 residues. The CDR3 region is CASSTEGQAYGYTF. Here the CDR3 DNA reads TGTGCCAGTAGTACCGAGGGACAGGCCTATGGCTACACCTTC.

This clone turned up a few times. The chain couples TRBV7-1 to TRBJ2-3, with TRBD1 as a possible D gene (6 bases). TRBV7-1 is an ORF for which the function is uncertain. The V end lost 4 bases, the J end lost 5 bases, and 16 bases lay between the germline ends. This CDR3 has 15 amino acids. CDR3 DNA sequence: TGTGCCAGCAGCTTACAGGGAACCAAGGGAGATACGCAGTATTTT. Its protein product is CASSLQGTKGDTQYF.

This clone was seen more than once but under ten times. The chain combines TRBV19 with TRBJ2-5, with TRBD1 identical over 9 bases. V trimming: 8 bases; J trimming: 4 bases; junction bases outside the gene matches: 2. The CDR3 runs to 12 residues. The germline V gene has CDR1 LNHDA and CDR2 SQIVND (reference sequence). Here the CDR3 reads CASGTGRETQYF. The CDR3 bases are TGTGCCAGTGGGACAGGGAGAGAGACCCAGTACTTC.

This clone was detected many times. This sequence joins TRBV11-3 and TRBJ1-2; D remains unclear. The CDR3 extends over 15 amino acids. Trimming removed 0 bases from V and 3 bases from J, with 11 bases in between. From germline, CDR1 is SGHNT and CDR2 YENEEA. In nucleotides, the CDR3 is TGTGCCAGCAGCTTAGAATTTGCAGAACACTATGGCTACACCTTC. Its protein product is CASSLEFAEHYGYTF. The variable domain in full, completed from reference TRBV11-3 and TRBJ1-2, reads EAGVVQSPRYKIIEKKQPVAFWCNPISGHNTLYWYLQNLGQGPELLIRYENEEAVDDSQLPKDRFSAERLKGVDSTLKIQPAELGDSAVYLCASSLEFAEHYGYTFGSGTRLTVV.

This clone was detected a few times. The chain employs TRBV2 and TRBJ1-1; TRBD1 might be the D (5 bases). The CDR3 is 12 residues long. V was pared by 5 bases and J by 7 bases, with 11 bases between. The germline V gene has CDR1 SNHLY and CDR2 FYNNEI. The CDR3 loop reads CASSNTGGEAFF. The CDR3 region has the DNA TGTGCCAGCAGTAACACCGGGGGTGAAGCTTTCTTT.

The chain has TRBV7-1 and TRBJ1-1; 11 nucleotides align to TRBD1. TRBV7-1 has ORF status, its function being uncertain. This CDR3 is built from 15 residues. Unmatched junction bases numbered 8, after V lost 4 bases and J lost 7 bases. This chain's CDR3 is CASSYGTGGKGEAFF. CDR3 bases: TGTGCCAGCAGCTACGGGACAGGGGGTAAAGGTGAAGCTTTCTTT.

The chain is built from TRBV30 and TRBJ2-7; the match to TRBD1 covers 8 bases. The CDR3 is 12 amino acids. Trimming cost V 5 bases and J 4 bases; bases outside gene matches: 4. Looked up from germline, CDR1 is GTSNPN and CDR2 is SVGIG (reference sequence). The CDR3 loop reads CAWGQGGYEQYF. CDR3 sequence (DNA): TGTGCCTGGGGACAGGGTGGGTACGAGCAGTACTTC.

This chain connects TRBV25-1 to TRBJ2-5; D is perhaps TRBD1 or TRBD2 (6 bases each). V was clipped by 4 bases and J by 2 bases, with 14 bases between them. From germline, CDR1 is MGHDK and CDR2 SYGVNS. The CDR3 runs 15 residues. As DNA, the CDR3 is TGTGCCAGCAGTGCACGGGGGCGACCTCAAGAGACCCAGTACTTC. This translates into CASSARGRPQETQYF.

This clone was observed many times. The chain has TRBV11-3 and TRBJ1-2; 9 bases are a match to TRBD1. V lost 5 bases, J lost 0 bases, and 7 bases stayed unmatched. Germline assignment: CDR1 SGHNT and CDR2 YENEEA. There are 16 residues in the CDR3. The CDR3 reads CASSPWTGASNYGYTF. DNA for the CDR3: TGTGCCAGCAGCCCTTGGACAGGGGCCTCTAACTATGGCTACACCTTC.

The gene calls are TRBV28 and TRBJ1-3; D remains ambiguous. The V end lost 5 bases, the J end lost 0 bases, and 14 bases lay between the germline ends. Germline assignment: CDR1 MDHEN and CDR2 SYDVKM. The CDR3 extends over 16 amino acids. This chain's CDR3 is CASSPPGQLSGNTIYF. The CDR3 nucleotides read TGTGCCAGCAGTCCCCCCGGGCAGCTCTCTGGAAACACCATATATTTT.

In nucleotides, the CDR3 is TGTGCCAGCAGCTCCAGGGGGGACTCCTACGAGCAGTACTTC. Its translation is CASSSRGDSYEQYF. V gene TRBV11-3 combines with J gene TRBJ2-7, with D possibly matching TRBD1 (7 bases). The CDR3 has 14 amino acids. With 4 bases removed from V and 0 bases from J, the gap between germline ends came to 10 bases. Germline CDR1 SGHNT, CDR2 YENEEA.

J is TRBJ1-5 and V is TRBV25-1, with D possibly TRBD1 on 5 matching bases. V was trimmed by 6 bases and J by 1 base, leaving 16 bases between them. Per germline, CDR1 MGHDK and CDR2 SYGVNS. This CDR3 has 16 amino acids. CDR3: CASSPTRGGSNQPQHF. The CDR3 region has the DNA TGTGCCAGCAGCCCCACCCGGGGGGGGAGCAATCAGCCCCAGCATTTT.

This clone was counted between two and nine times. J is TRBJ2-3 and V is TRBV2; no firm D call. The ends were cut back, 7 bases at V and 8 bases at J, with 13 bases in the middle. Germline assignment: CDR1 SNHLY and CDR2 FYNNEI. This CDR3 has 12 residues. CDR3: CASKWESGTQYF. The CDR3 DNA sequence: TGTGCCAGCAAATGGGAATCGGGTACGCAGTATTTT. Together with reference TRBV2 and TRBJ2-3, the CDR3 gives the full variable domain: EPEVTQTPSHQVTQMGQEVILRCVPISNHLYFYWYRQILGQKVEFLVSFYNNEISEKSEIFDDQFSVERPDGSNFTLKIRSTKLEDSAMYFCASKWESGTQYFGPGTRLTVL.

This rearrangement joins TRBV6-8 to TRBJ1-5; D unclear. CDR1 is MNHGY and CDR2 is SAAAGT in the germline V gene. CDR3 size: 14 residues. V was cut by 5 bases and J by 5 bases, with 13 bases left in between. The CDR3 DNA reads as TGTGCCAGCAGTCCCCGGACCGCTGATCAGCCCCAGCATTTT. Translation gives CASSPRTADQPQHF.

There are many counts of this clone. The V gene is TRBV7-6, the J gene TRBJ1-1; no definite D call. Germline V gene lookup returns CDR1 SGHVS and CDR2 FNYEAQ. V gave up 5 bases and J gave up 7 bases, with 17 bases separating them. CDR3 length: 14 amino acids. CDR3 in amino acids: CASSQNDLIGEAFF. The CDR3 DNA follows: TGTGCCAGCAGCCAAAACGACCTGATAGGTGAAGCTTTCTTT. Supplemented by reference TRBV7-6 and TRBJ1-1, the full variable domain reads GAGVSQSPRYKVTKRGQDVALRCDPISGHVSLYWYRQALGQGPEFLTYFNYEAQQDKSGLPNDRFSAERPEGSISTLTIQRTEQRDSAMYRCASSQNDLIGEAFFGQGTRLTVV.

This clone was detected only a few times. This chain links TRBV4-1 with TRBJ2-6, with D uncertain. Trimming pared 4 bases from V and 4 bases from J, leaving 11 bases between. CDR3 length: 15 amino acids. Germline CDR1 MGHRA, CDR2 YSYEKL. This CDR3 reads CASSRSGSGANVLTF. The CDR3 DNA reads as TGCGCCAGCAGCCGGTCAGGTTCCGGGGCCAACGTCCTGACTTTC.

In this sample, this clone turned up a few times. The chain is built from TRBV9 and TRBJ2-7; 7 bases map to TRBD2. The CDR3 loop spans 13 amino acids. Germline CDR1 and CDR2: SGDLS and YYNGEE. V gave up 6 bases and J gave up 3 bases; unmatched junction bases: 6. The CDR3: CASIIGLVYEQYF. Here the CDR3 DNA reads TGTGCCAGCATTATCGGACTAGTCTACGAGCAGTACTTC.

The genes are TRBV12-2 and TRBJ2-6; TRBD2 is the table's D call and was not checked against the DNA. TRBV12-2 has pseudogene status. The length of the CDR3 is 16 residues. The CDR3 region is CASPRGFSSGANVLTF. The CDR3 DNA reads as TGTGCCAGTCCCCGGGGATTTAGCTCTGGGGCCAACGTCCTGACTTTC.

This clone was observed a single time. J is TRBJ2-5 and V is TRBV29-1; D remains unclear. The CDR3 has 13 residues. Germline values: CDR1 SQVTM, CDR2 ANQGSEA. The ends were cut back, 2 bases at V and 1 base at J, with 8 bases in the middle. This CDR3 reads CSVERTIQETQYF. The CDR3 region has the DNA TGCAGCGTTGAAAGGACGATCCAAGAGACCCAGTACTTC.

This chain uses TRBV6-1 with TRBJ1-2; D is undetermined. The V end lost 0 bases, the J end lost 1 base, and 6 bases lay between the germline ends. CDR3 length equals 14 residues. The germline V gene has CDR1 MNHNS and CDR2 SASEGT. CDR3: CASSEAPGNYGYTF. The CDR3 nucleotides read TGTGCCAGCAGTGAAGCGCCAGGTAACTATGGCTACACCTTC.

The chain has TRBV19 and TRBJ1-1; 9 bases align to TRBD1. The germline gives CDR1 LNHDA, CDR2 SQIVND (reference sequence). This CDR3 has 16 residues. Trimming took 2 bases from V and 1 from J; bases not matched to a gene: 5. CDR3 DNA sequence: TGTGCCAGTAGTATACGGGGACAGGGCAGGAACACTGAAGCTTTCTTT. Protein sequence: CASSIRGQGRNTEAFF.

The chain carries TRBV29-1 and TRBJ2-5; 7 bases match TRBD2. The CDR3 runs to 12 residues. Per the germline V gene, CDR1 is SQVTM and CDR2 is ANQGSEA. Germline trimming cut 4 bases from V and 4 bases from J; bases unmatched to any gene: 3. CDR3 loop: CSVGTGGETQYF. As DNA, the CDR3 is TGCAGCGTTGGAACGGGGGGAGAGACCCAGTACTTC. Full variable domain (missing parts from reference TRBV29-1 and TRBJ2-5): SAVISQKPSRDICQRGTSLTIQCQVDSQVTMMFWYRQQPGQSLTLIATANQGSEATYESGFVIDKFPISRPNLTFSTLTVSNMSPEDSSIYLCSVGTGGETQYFGPGTRLLVL.

The rearrangement joins TRBV6-8 to TRBJ1-6; D uncertain. CDR1 MNHGY and CDR2 SAAAGT come from the germline V gene. The CDR3 totals 13 residues. Trimming pared 5 bases from V and 7 bases from J, leaving 9 bases between. CDR3 protein: CASSPGLNSPLHF. DNA of the CDR3: TGTGCCAGCAGTCCCGGACTCAATTCACCCCTCCACTTT.